The sequence of this T cell receptor beta chain was determined in a study of blood T cells in healthy people across ages (dated by TCRdb to 2014 to 2015). In terms of the full investigation: Template switching captured roughly one uniquely barcoded TCR beta cDNA molecule per two T cells in model experiments. Using deep sequencing normalized with unique cDNA molecular identifiers, the study measured how TCR beta repertoire diversity changes with age. The donors were divided into four age groups: young (average around 16 years), middle-aged (over 35), aged (about 56) and long-lived (82). To avoid experimental bias, donors of different ages were distributed randomly across sequencing lanes. Using the same blood draw, the study looked at two additional independent replicas of 1 million unique cDNA reads for two donors, one aged 18 to 30 and the other aged 80 or older.

CDR1 and CDR2 (SQVTM, ANQGSEA) derive from the germline V gene. V loses 1 base, J loses 5 bases, and the germline ends lie 9 bases apart. Taken from cysteine to phenylalanine, the CDR3 has 13 residues. The read is trimmed to its CDR3 DNA, 39 bases read in frame from base 1. Systemically healthy Caucasian individuals from Russia, about 38 in total and aged roughly 6 to 100 years, were included as donors. Each donor gave approximately 10 milliliters of peripheral blood, collected into EDTA-treated Vacutainer tubes. Ficoll-Paque density-gradient centrifugation was used to isolate PBMCs, with at least 7 million obtained per sample. Total RNA, at least 6 micrograms per sample, was extracted from PBMCs with Trizol reagent. The percentages of naive CD45RAhigh/CD27high T cells were determined by flow cytometry on a PBMC aliquot from every donor. Results the study describes overall, beyond this receptor: Since profiling was done on bulk unsorted PBMCs, naive and antigen-experienced compartments could not be conclusively compared. Observed TCR beta diversity per million T cells fell roughly linearly with age, and a significant reduction was already apparent by age around 39. The CMV infection status of donors was not known, potentially confounding age-related changes in expanded clonotypes. The long-lived group showed more naive CD4+ T cells, fewer expanded clones and increased TCR diversity than the aged group, suggesting age selection. Estimates of total diversity from one million sequenced T cells were regarded as lower bounds and underestimates. A strong correlation was found between observed TCR beta diversity and the percentage of naive T cells measured by flow cytometry.

Receptor libraries were prepared by 5' RACE. The instrument was an Illumina HiSeq 2500. A second roughly 6 to 12 cycle PCR used a sample-barcoded 5' primer and a J-beta primer mix. Each TCR beta cDNA molecule received a unique molecular identifier from a template-switch 5' adaptor carrying 12 random nucleotides. At least 2.5 million CDR3-containing paired-end reads were obtained from each sample. First-strand cDNA synthesis was performed from all RNA using the Mint cDNA synthesis kit, with priming by a TRBC-specific oligonucleotide. After uracil-DNA glycosylase treatment, a first 18-cycle PCR used universal primers M1SS and BC2_uni_R on all cDNA. Per the source publication's procedure: For normalization, 1 million high-quality reads were randomly selected from each sample, with every read carrying a distinct molecular identifier. Reads sharing molecular identifiers were discarded rather than binned into consensus sequences. MiTCR, run with a Q25 quality threshold and the strictest error-elimination algorithm, handled CDR3 identification, clonotype clustering and error correction. A nonparametric unseen species model with Euler transformation was used to estimate a lower bound on total TCR beta diversity. TCRdb trimmed the raw reads at Q25, called clones with MiXCR and kept productive beta chains. Records with the same CDR3 protein are collapsed into one entry carrying the most frequent genes and DNA. The V and J calls, along with clone size, are taken from TCRdb and not from the paper's own processing. The sample includes 1.5 million to 2 million distinct CDR3 sequences, with 28% observed a single time. The ten most abundant clones make up approximately 7.7% of the sample.

This clonotype has a count of ten or more. Its recognized antigen is unknown. The sample holds no much larger clone one base away, and base qualities are not on file. The chain employs TRBV29-1 and TRBJ2-4; the D gene lacks a confident call. Specimen: blood. The receptor was derived from a woman aged 25 to 39 in good health. The CDR3 protein: CSVEVADQNIQYF. The nucleotides read TGCAGCGTTGAAGTGGCAGACCAAAACATTCAGTACTTC.